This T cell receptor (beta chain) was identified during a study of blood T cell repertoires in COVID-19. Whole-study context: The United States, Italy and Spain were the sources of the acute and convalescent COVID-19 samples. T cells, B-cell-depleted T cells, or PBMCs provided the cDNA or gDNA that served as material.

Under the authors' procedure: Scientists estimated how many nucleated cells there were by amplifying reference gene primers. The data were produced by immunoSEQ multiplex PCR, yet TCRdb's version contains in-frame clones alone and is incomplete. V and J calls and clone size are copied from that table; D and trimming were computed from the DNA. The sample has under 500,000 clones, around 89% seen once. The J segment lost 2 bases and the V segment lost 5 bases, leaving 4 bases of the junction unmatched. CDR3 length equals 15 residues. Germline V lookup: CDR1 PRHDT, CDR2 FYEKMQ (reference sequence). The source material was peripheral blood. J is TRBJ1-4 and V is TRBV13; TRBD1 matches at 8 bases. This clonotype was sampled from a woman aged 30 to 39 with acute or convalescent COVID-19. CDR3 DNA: TGTGCCAGCAGCGGACAGGGTTTGACTAATGAAAAACTGTTTTTT. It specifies CASSGQGLTNEKLFF.